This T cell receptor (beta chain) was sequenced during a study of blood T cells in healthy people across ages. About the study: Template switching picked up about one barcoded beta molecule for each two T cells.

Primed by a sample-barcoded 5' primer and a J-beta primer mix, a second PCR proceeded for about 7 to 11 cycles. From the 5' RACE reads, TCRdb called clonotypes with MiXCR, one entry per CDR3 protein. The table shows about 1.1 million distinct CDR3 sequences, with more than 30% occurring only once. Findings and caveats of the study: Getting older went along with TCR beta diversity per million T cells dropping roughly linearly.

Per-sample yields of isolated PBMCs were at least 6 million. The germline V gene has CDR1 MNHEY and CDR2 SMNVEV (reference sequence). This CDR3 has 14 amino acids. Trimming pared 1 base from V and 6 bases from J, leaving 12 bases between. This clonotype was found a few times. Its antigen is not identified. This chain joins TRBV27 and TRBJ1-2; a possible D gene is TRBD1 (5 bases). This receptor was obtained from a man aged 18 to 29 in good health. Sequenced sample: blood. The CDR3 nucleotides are TGTGCCAGCAGTTTATTCGGGGGGGGAAATGGCTACACCTTC. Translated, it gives CASSLFGGGNGYTF.